The present T cell receptor beta chain was sequenced within a study of OX40 agonist ivuxolimab in advanced cancers. In the study overall: People who had prior anti-PD-1, anti-PD-L1 or anti-CTLA-4 therapy could take part, and 40% had some. Overall study results and limits: The expanded peripheral T cells' antigen specificity was not determined. CD8+ T cells were the subset that, on average, had more expanded clones than CD4+.

As for this clone: Its cognate antigen is unknown.

CDR3 length equals 11 residues. CDR1 and CDR2 (germline): WSHSY, SAAADI. The V end lost 8 bases, the J end lost 3 bases, and 8 bases lay between the germline ends. Sampled blood was obtained at baseline, cycle 4 day 1, and cycle 7 day 1. Here immunoSEQ multiplex PCR was the method, and the copy in TCRdb shows in-frame clones only, minus some. The repertoire consists of roughly 60,000 clones, with 85% to 90% occurring once and the leading ten covering more than 13%. Sample: CD4+ or CD8+ T cells sorted from blood, taken in a trial of the OX40 agonist ivuxolimab. The chain combines TRBV10-2 with TRBJ2-7; tentative D call: TRBD2 (6 bases). The sequence derives from an adult with an advanced solid tumor such as melanoma, head and neck, liver or kidney cancer. The CDR3 reads CASRGIYEQYF. The CDR3 DNA sequence: TGCGCCAGCCGGGGGATCTACGAGCAGTACTTC.